Reported below is one TCR beta chain. The sample belongs to a study of blood T cell repertoires in COVID-19. At the level of the study: T cells, B-cell-depleted T cells, or PBMCs supplied cDNA or gDNA.

The ends were cut back, 6 bases at V and 3 bases at J, with 14 bases in the middle. This CDR3 region has 14 residues. In germline, CDR1 is SNHLY, CDR2 FYNNEI. Assay used: immunoSEQ multiplex PCR; TCRdb lists only in-frame clones, some missing. The table includes roughly 250,000 clones, about 89% detected once. This chain joins TRBV2 and TRBJ1-2; perhaps TRBD1 as D (6 bases). The source material was peripheral blood. This TCR derives from a man younger than 40 with acute or convalescent COVID-19. The CDR3, as DNA: TGTGCCAGCAGGGTACAGGGTATGGACTATGGCTACACCTTC. This codes for CASRVQGMDYGYTF.